The sequence of this TCR beta chain was determined in a study of low-dose radiotherapy and immunotherapy resistance in tumors. Noted time point: before trial treatment. The CDR3 spans 13 residues. CDR1 is MDHEN, CDR2 SYDVKM, per germline. With 5 bases removed from V and 2 bases from J, the gap between germline ends came to 10 bases. TRAV and TRBV primers primed cDNA for both TCRalpha and TCRbeta. TCRs were amplified for roughly 20 PCR cycles with a constant-region primer and V-primer adapter. Using its own MiXCR run on the reads, TCRdb lists one record per CDR3 protein. The sample carries tens of thousands of distinct CDR3 sequences, 9.4% recorded once. This clonotype has at least ten counts.

The sequences come from PBMCs, collected before treatment. The chain recombines TRBV28 with TRBJ2-7; D unresolved. This sequence was found in a male donor with prostate cancer. This CDR3 is CASSGPVTYEQYF. The DNA of the CDR3 is TGTGCCAGCAGTGGACCAGTTACCTACGAGCAGTACTTC. The whole variable domain, remainder taken from reference TRBV28 and TRBJ2-7, is DVKVTQSSRYLVKRTGEKVFLECVQDMDHENMFWYRQDPGLGLRLIYFSYDVKMKEKGDIPEGYSVSREKKERFSLILESASTNQTSMYLCASSGPVTYEQYFGPGTRLTVT.